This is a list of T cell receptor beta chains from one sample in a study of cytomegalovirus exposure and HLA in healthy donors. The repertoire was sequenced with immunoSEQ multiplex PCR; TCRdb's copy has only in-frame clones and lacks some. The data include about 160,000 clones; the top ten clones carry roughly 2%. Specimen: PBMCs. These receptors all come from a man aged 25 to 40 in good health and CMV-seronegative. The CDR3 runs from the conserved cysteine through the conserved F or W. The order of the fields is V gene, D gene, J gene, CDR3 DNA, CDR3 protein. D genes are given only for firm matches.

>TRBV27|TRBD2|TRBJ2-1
TGTGCCAGCAGTTTAAAAGGGACTAGAGCCTCGGCGGAGTTCTTC
CASSLKGTRASAEFF
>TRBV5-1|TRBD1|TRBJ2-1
TGCGCCAGCAGCTTAAAACAGGGGGGTCCGAATGAGCAGTTCTTC
CASSLKQGGPNEQFF
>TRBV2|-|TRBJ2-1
TGTGCCAGCGGCGGGACCCAGTACAATGAGCAGTTCTTC
CASGGTQYNEQFF
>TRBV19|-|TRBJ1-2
TGTGCCAGTAGTCCGGAGATTAACTATGGCTACACCTTC
CASSPEINYGYTF
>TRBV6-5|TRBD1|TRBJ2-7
TGTGCCAGCAGTTACTCGATGGGACAGACCTACGAGCAGTACTTC
CASSYSMGQTYEQYF
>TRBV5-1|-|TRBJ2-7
TGCGCCAGCAGCCCGAGGACAGCGAAGGTTGGGCAGTACTTC
CASSPRTAKVGQYF
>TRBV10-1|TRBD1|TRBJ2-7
TGCGCCAGCAGTTTGACAGGGGACGAGCAGTACTTC
CASSLTGDEQYF
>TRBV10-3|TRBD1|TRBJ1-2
TGTGCCATCAGCCCCTTCTCAGGGACAGGGGAGGCTAACTATGGCTACACCTTC
CAISPFSGTGEANYGYTF
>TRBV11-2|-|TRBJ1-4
TGTGCCAGCAGCTTAGCCAGTCCTGAAAAACTGTTTTTT
CASSLASPEKLFF
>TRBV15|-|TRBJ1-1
TGTGCCACCAGCAACTACAGGGCCACTGAAGCTTTCTTT
CATSNYRATEAFF
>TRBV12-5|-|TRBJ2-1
TGTGCTAGTGGCGGACAGACCAATGAGCAGTTCTTC
CASGGQTNEQFF
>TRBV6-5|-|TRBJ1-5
TGTGCCAGCAGTTACAGAAAAGCGAATAATCAGCCCCAGCATTTT
CASSYRKANNQPQHF